This T cell receptor (beta chain) was documented in a study of metastatic and nonmetastatic thyroid tumors (dated by TCRdb to about 2020). About the study as a whole: Repertoires from peripheral blood and from tumor or nodule tissue samples of malignant and benign thyroid patients were compared. Broader findings and caveats from the paper: TCR beta diversity was reported as significantly higher in malignant tumors than in benign nodules, in both blood and tumor samples.

Trimming accounts for 0 bases at V and 7 bases at J, while the number of junction bases matched to no gene is 8. The germline V gene provides CDR1 LGHNA and CDR2 YNFKEQ. The CDR3 starts with the cysteine, ends with the phenylalanine, and has 17 residues. CDR3 DNA is the only sequence kept; it has 51 bases, read in frame from the first base. No patient had received any treatment before thyroid surgery. Using T-cell receptor beta sequencing, the study looked back at clinical samples from patients collected from about 2011 to 2018. Notes on this clone: This clone's antigen is unknown. Base-call qualities are not available, and no considerably larger clone is one nucleotide away.

Receptor amplification or capture employed PCR. The listed sequencing device is Illumina HiSeq 4000. The TCR beta-chain CDR3 region of each patient was profiled by high-throughput sequencing. Regarding the original processing steps: CDR3 differences across clinicopathological groups were used to build a classifier for discriminating distant-metastatic papillary thyroid cancer patients. To measure repertoire diversity the researchers used the Shannon index, while the Morisita-Horn index served to gauge how similar the tumor and blood repertoires were. TCRdb's own reprocessing of the public reads used fastp at Q25 and MiXCR and kept productive beta chains. These V and J calls are TCRdb output, not the study's own analysis. This sample is represented by approximately 35,000 clones; roughly 35% of them were singletons. The ten largest account for 20% to 25% of the sample.

The clonotype comes from a female donor with papillary thyroid cancer or a benign thyroid nodule (not recorded which). Some clones in this sample may be carry-over from other donors' samples. The sequence is built from TRBV4-2 and TRBJ2-3; 12 bases in the junction line up with TRBD2. Sequencing used tumor tissue. The nucleotides read TGTGCCAGCAGCCAAGATATTGGGCTAGCGGGGGGGAATACGCAGTATTTT. It specifies CASSQDIGLAGGNTQYF.